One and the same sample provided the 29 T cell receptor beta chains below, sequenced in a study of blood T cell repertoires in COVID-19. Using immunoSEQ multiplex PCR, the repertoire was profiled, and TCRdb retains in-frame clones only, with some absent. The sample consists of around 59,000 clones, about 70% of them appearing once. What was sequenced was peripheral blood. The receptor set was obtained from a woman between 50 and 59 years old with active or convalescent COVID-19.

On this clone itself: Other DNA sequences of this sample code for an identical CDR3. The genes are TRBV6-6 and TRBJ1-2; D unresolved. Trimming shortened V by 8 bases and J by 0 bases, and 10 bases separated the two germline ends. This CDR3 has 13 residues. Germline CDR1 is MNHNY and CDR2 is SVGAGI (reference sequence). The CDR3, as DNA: TGTGCCAGCTGGAGTCAGCCTAACTATGGCTACACCTTC. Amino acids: CASWSQPNYGYTF.

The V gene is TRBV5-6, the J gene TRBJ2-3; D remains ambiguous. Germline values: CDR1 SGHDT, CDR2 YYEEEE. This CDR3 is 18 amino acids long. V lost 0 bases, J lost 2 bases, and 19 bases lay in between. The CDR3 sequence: CASSLDGSLSLITDTQYF. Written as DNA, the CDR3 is TGTGCCAGCAGCTTGGATGGTTCTTTAAGCCTGATCACAGATACGCAGTATTTT.

CDR3 in amino acids: CASSPTSGTYNEQFF. The CDR3 bases are TGTGCCAGCAGCCCGACTAGCGGGACCTACAATGAGCAGTTCTTC. The V and J genes are TRBV2 and TRBJ2-1; 11 bases map to TRBD2. Germline assignment: CDR1 SNHLY and CDR2 FYNNEI. Losses at the gene ends were 6 bases for V and 2 bases for J; bases not matched to a gene: 3. The CDR3 length is 15 residues. The full variable domain, in which reference TRBV2 and TRBJ2-1 provide the parts outside the CDR3, is EPEVTQTPSHQVTQMGQEVILRCVPISNHLYFYWYRQILGQKVEFLVSFYNNEISEKSEIFDDQFSVERPDGSNFTLKIRSTKLEDSAMYFCASSPTSGTYNEQFFGPGTRLTVL.

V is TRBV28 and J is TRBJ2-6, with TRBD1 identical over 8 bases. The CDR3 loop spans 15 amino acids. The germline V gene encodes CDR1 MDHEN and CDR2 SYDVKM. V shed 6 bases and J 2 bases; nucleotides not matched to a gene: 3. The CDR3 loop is CASRLQGAGANVLTF. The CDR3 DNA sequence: TGTGCCAGCAGATTACAGGGGGCTGGGGCCAACGTCCTGACTTTC.

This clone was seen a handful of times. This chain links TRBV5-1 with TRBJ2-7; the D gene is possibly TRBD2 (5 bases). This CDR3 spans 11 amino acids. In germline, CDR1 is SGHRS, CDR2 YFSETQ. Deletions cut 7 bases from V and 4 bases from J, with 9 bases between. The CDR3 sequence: CASRDQYEQYF. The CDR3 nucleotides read TGCGCCAGCCGGGATCAGTACGAGCAGTACTTC.

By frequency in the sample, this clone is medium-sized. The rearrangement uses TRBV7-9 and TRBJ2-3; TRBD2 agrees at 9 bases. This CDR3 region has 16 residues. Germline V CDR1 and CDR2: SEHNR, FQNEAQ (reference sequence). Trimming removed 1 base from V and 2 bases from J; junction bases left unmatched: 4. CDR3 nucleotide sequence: TGTGCCAGCAGCTTAGTAGCGGGAGCCCCCACAGATACGCAGTATTTT. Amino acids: CASSLVAGAPTDTQYF.

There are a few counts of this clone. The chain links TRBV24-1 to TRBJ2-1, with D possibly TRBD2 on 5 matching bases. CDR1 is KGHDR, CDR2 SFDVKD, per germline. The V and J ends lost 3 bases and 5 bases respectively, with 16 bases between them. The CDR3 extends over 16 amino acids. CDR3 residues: CATSDPSLPRDNEQFF. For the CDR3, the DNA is TGTGCCACCAGTGATCCTAGCCTTCCAAGGGACAATGAGCAGTTCTTC.

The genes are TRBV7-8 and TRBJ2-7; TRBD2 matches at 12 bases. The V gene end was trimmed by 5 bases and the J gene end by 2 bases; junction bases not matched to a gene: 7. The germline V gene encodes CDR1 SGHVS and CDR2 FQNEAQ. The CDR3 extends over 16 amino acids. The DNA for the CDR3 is TGTGCCAGCAGCCCGCTACTAGCGGGAGGCCCCTACGAGCAGTACTTC. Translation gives CASSPLLAGGPYEQYF.

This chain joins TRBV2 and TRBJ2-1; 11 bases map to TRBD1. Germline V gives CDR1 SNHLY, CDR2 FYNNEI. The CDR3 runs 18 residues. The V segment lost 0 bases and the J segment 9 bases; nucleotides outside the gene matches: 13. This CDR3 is CASSEAVLVGQGVGEQFF. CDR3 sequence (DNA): TGTGCCAGCAGTGAAGCTGTGCTAGTGGGACAGGGGGTAGGTGAGCAGTTCTTC. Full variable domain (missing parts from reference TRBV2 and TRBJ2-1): EPEVTQTPSHQVTQMGQEVILRCVPISNHLYFYWYRQILGQKVEFLVSFYNNEISEKSEIFDDQFSVERPDGSNFTLKIRSTKLEDSAMYFCASSEAVLVGQGVGEQFFGPGTRLTVL.

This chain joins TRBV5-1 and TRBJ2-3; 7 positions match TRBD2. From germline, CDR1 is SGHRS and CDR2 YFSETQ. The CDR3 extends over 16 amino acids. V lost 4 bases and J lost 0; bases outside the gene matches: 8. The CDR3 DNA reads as TGCGCCAGCAGCCCCCCCCTAGCGGCTAGCACAGATACGCAGTATTTT. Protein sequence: CASSPPLAASTDTQYF.

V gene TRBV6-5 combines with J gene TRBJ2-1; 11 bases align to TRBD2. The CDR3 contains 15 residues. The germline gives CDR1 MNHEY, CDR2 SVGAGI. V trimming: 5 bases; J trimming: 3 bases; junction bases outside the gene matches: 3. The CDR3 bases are TGTGCCAGCAGTCCGGGACTAGCGGTCTACAATGAGCAGTTCTTC. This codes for CASSPGLAVYNEQFF.

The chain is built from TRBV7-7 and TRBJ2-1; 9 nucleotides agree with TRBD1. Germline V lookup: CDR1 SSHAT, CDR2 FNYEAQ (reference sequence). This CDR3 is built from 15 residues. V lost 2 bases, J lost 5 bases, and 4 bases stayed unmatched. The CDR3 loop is CASSLWDRVDNEQFF. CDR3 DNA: TGTGCCAGCAGCTTATGGGACAGGGTGGACAATGAGCAGTTCTTC.

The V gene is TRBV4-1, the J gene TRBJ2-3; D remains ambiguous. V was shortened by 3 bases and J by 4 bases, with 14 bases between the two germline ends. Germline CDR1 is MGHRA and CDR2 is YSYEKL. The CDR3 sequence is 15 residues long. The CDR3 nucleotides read TGCGCCAGCAGCCATCAACGGGTAAACGCAGATACGCAGTATTTT. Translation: CASSHQRVNADTQYF.

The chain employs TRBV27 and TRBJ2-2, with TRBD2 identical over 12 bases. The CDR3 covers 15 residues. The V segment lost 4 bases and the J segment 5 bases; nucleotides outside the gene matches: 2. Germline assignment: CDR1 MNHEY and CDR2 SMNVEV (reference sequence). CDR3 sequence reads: CASSWGTSGTGELFF. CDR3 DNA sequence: TGTGCCAGCAGTTGGGGGACTAGCGGGACCGGGGAGCTGTTTTTT.

The CDR3 DNA sequence: TGTGCCAGCAGCTTCCAGGGTCGGGGCTACACCTTC. Protein product: CASSFQGRGYTF. The chain combines TRBV11-2 with TRBJ1-2, with D tentatively TRBD1 (5 bases). Trimming stripped 3 bases from V and 8 bases from J, with 10 bases between. Germline V gene sequence: CDR1 SGHAT, CDR2 FQNNGV. The CDR3 spans 12 residues.

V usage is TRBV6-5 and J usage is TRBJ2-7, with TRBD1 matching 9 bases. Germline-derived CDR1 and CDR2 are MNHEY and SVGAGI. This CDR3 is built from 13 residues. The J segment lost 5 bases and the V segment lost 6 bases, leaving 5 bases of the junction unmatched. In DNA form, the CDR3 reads TGTGCCAGCAGCTTAGACAGGGGGGACGAGCAGTACTTC. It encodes CASSLDRGDEQYF.

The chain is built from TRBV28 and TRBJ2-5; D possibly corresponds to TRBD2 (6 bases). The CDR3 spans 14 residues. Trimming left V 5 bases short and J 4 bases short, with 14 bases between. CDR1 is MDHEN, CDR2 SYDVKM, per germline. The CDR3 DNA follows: TGTGCCAGCAGTAAGGTTTGGCGGGGAGAGACCCAGTACTTC. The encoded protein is CASSKVWRGETQYF.

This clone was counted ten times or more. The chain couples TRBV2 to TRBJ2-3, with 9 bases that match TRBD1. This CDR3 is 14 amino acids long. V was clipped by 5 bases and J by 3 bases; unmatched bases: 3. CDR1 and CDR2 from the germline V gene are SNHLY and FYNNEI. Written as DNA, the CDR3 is TGTGCCAGCAGTCCGGACAGGGGTACAGATACGCAGTATTTT. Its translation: CASSPDRGTDTQYF.

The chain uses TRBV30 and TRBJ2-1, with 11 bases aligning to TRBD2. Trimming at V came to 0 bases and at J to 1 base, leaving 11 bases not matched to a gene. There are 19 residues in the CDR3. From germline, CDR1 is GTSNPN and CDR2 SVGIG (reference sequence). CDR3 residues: CAWSVRVGIAGGSYNEQFF. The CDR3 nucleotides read TGTGCCTGGAGTGTACGAGTTGGAATAGCGGGAGGGTCCTACAATGAGCAGTTCTTC.

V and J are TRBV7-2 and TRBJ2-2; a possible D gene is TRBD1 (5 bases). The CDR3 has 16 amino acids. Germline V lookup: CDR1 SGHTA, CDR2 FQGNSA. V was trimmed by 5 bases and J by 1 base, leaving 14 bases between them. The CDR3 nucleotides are TGTGCCAGCAGCCCATCTGCAGGGTGGAACACCGGGGAGCTGTTTTTT. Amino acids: CASSPSAGWNTGELFF.

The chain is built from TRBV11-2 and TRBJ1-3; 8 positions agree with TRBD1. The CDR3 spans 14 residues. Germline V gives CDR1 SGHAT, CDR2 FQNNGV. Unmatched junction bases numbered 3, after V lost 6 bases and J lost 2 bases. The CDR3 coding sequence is TGTGCCAGCAGGGGACAGGTTACTGGAAACACCATATATTTT. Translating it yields CASRGQVTGNTIYF.

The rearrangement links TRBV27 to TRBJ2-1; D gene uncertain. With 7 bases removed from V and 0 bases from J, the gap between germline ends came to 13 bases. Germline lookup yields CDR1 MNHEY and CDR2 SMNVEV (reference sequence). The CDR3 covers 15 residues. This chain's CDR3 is CASIYRFTSYNEQFF. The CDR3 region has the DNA TGTGCCAGCATTTACCGGTTTACCTCCTACAATGAGCAGTTCTTC.

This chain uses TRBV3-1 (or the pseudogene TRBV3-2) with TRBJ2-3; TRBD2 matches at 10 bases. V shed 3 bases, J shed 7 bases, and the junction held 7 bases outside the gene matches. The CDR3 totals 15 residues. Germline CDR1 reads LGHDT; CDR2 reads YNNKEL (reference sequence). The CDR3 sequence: CASSHLGSGRNTQYF. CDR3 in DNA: TGTGCCAGCAGCCACCTGGGTAGCGGGAGGAATACGCAGTATTTT.

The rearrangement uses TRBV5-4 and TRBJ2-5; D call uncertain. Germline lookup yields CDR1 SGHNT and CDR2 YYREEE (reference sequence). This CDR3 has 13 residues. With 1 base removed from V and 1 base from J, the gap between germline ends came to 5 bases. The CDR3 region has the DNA TGTGCCAGCAGCTTGCTCGGCCAAGAGACCCAGTACTTC. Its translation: CASSLLGQETQYF.

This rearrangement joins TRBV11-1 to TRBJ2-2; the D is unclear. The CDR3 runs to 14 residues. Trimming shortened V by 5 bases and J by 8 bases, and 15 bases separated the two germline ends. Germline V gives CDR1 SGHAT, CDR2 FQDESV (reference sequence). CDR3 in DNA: TGTGCCAGCAGCCAAGGCATCATGACTGGGGAGCTGTTTTTT. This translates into CASSQGIMTGELFF.

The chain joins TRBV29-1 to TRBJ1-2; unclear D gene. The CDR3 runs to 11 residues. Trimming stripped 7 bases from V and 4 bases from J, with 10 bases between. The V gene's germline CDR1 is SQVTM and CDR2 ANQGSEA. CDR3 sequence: CSANGGYGYTF. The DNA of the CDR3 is TGCAGCGCAAACGGAGGCTATGGCTACACCTTC.

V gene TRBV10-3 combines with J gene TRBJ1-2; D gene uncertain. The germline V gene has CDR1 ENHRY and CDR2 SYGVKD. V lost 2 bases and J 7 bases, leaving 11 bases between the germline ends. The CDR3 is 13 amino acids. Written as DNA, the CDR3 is TGTGCCATCAGTGAGGGCTCCGGGTCTGGCTACACCTTC. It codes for CAISEGSGSGYTF.

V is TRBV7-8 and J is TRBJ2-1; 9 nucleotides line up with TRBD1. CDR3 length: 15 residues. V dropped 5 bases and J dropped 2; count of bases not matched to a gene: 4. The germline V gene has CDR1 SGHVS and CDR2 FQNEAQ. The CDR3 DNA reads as TGTGCCAGCAGCAGGGACAGGGATACCTACAATGAGCAGTTCTTC. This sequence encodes CASSRDRDTYNEQFF.

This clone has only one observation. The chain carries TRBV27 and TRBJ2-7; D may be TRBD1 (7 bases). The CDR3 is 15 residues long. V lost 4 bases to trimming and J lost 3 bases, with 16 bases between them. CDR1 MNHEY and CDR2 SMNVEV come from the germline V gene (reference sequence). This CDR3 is CASSSVGGQYYEQYF. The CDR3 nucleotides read TGTGCCAGCAGTTCCGTGGGGGGACAGTACTACGAGCAGTACTTC.